The 10 T cell receptor beta chains presented below share a single source sample, sequenced in a study of shared clonotypes between healthy human individuals. Clones were read by immunoSEQ multiplex PCR, and TCRdb kept only the in-frame ones, dropping some. There are 950,000 to 1,100,000 clones in the sample; 65% to 75% occur only once, and roughly 1.5% lies in the top ten. The sequencing input was memory CD4+ T cells sorted from blood. Subset indicated: CD45RA-negative fraction. The receptors were gathered from a young man in good health.

In its sample, this clone was seen a few times. The chain combines TRBV18 with TRBJ2-2, with no clear D. Deletions cut 2 bases from V and 5 bases from J, with 9 bases between. In germline, CDR1 is KGHSH, CDR2 LQKENI. The CDR3 has 14 amino acids. The CDR3: CASSPIRMTGELFF. The CDR3 coding sequence is TGTGCCAGCTCACCAATTAGGATGACCGGGGAGCTGTTTTTT.

V usage is TRBV2 and J usage is TRBJ2-7, with D unresolved. In germline, CDR1 is SNHLY, CDR2 FYNNEI. Trimming shortened V by 6 bases and J by 6 bases, and 18 bases separated the two germline ends. The CDR3 is 14 residues long. CDR3 protein: CASSPSFRLVEQYF. The CDR3 nucleotides read TGTGCCAGCAGCCCCAGTTTTCGGCTCGTCGAGCAGTACTTC.

This clone was detected once. The V and J genes are TRBV19 and TRBJ2-1, with unresolved D. Deletions cut 5 bases from V and 4 bases from J, with 12 bases between. CDR3 length equals 14 residues. Germline CDR1 LNHDA, CDR2 SQIVND (reference sequence). The CDR3 sequence: CASSPADGYNEQFF. The DNA for the CDR3 is TGTGCCAGTAGTCCGGCGGACGGATACAATGAGCAGTTCTTC.

The chain recombines TRBV7-6 with TRBJ2-3; 11 bases match TRBD1. The CDR3 is 17 residues long. V was pared by 5 bases and J by 0 bases, with 7 bases of the junction left unmatched. Germline V gene data show CDR1 as SGHVS and CDR2 as FNYEAQ. In DNA form, the CDR3 reads TGTGCCAGCAGCCAGGACAGGGGGCCAACTAGCACAGATACGCAGTATTTT. It is translated as CASSQDRGPTSTDTQYF.

Concerning this clone: This sample includes further DNA sequences coding for the same CDR3. CDR3 sequence reads: CASSRTVSYEQYF. CDR3 DNA: TGTGCCAGTAGCCGTACAGTATCCTACGAGCAGTACTTC. This chain joins TRBV19 and TRBJ2-7; D is undetermined. The germline CDR1 and CDR2 sequences are LNHDA and SQIVND (reference sequence). Between the trimmed V and J ends, which lost 6 bases and 1 base, there was a span of 10 bases. This CDR3 contains 13 residues.

The chain uses TRBV5-1 and TRBJ2-3; 12 bases line up with TRBD2. The germline V gene encodes CDR1 SGHRS and CDR2 YFSETQ. J lost 6 bases, V lost 4 bases, and 15 bases had no gene match. This CDR3 is built from 18 residues. Here the CDR3 reads CASSRDKRTSGIVDTQYF. The CDR3 bases are TGCGCCAGCAGCCGCGACAAGCGGACTAGCGGGATCGTGGATACGCAGTATTTT.

J is TRBJ2-3 and V is TRBV4-1; D is unresolved. V was pared by 4 bases and J by 0 bases, with 17 bases between. The CDR3 consists of 17 residues. The germline V gene encodes CDR1 MGHRA and CDR2 YSYEKL. CDR3 nucleotide sequence: TGCGCCAGCAGCCCCAAACCCGGACGTACTAGCACAGATACGCAGTATTTT. Its protein product is CASSPKPGRTSTDTQYF.

This chain joins TRBV7-2 and TRBJ2-7; 7 bases are a match to TRBD2. CDR3 length equals 13 residues. V shed 3 bases and J 5 bases; nucleotides not matched to a gene: 4. Germline values: CDR1 SGHTA, CDR2 FQGNSA. DNA of the CDR3: TGTGCCAGCAGCTTCGACGGGAGGAACGAGCAGTACTTC. It is translated as CASSFDGRNEQYF.

The chain is built from TRBV5-6 and TRBJ2-1; 8 bases align to TRBD2. The germline CDR1 and CDR2 sequences are SGHDT and YYEEEE. V trimming: 3 bases; J trimming: 0 bases; junction bases outside the gene matches: 5. CDR3 length: 16 amino acids. This chain's CDR3 is CASSSGSGTSYNEQFF. The CDR3 DNA reads as TGTGCCAGCAGCTCCGGTAGCGGGACCTCCTACAATGAGCAGTTCTTC.

V and J are TRBV2 and TRBJ2-1, with TRBD2 identical over 9 bases. The germline gives CDR1 SNHLY, CDR2 FYNNEI. The V and J ends lost 6 bases and 0 bases, in that order; junction bases with no gene match: 9. CDR3 length equals 17 residues. The CDR3, as DNA: TGTGCCAGCAGGGATCTCAGCGGGAGGACCTCCTACAATGAGCAGTTCTTC. Its protein product is CASRDLSGRTSYNEQFF.